What follows are 5 T cell receptor beta chains derived from one specimen sequenced in a study of molecular identifiers for immune sequencing clone quantification. TCRdb reprocessed the PCR reads via MiXCR and lists one record per CDR3 protein. This sample yields fewer than 100,000 distinct CDR3 sequences, of which over 20% are seen a single time; 0.85% to 1.2% belongs to the top ten. Sequenced material: naive CD8+ T cells from blood, with Jurkat cell RNA spiked in. Documented subset: FACS-sorted CD8+CD4-CCR7+CD45RA+ naive T cells. The source of these receptors is a human donor in good health. Some libraries in this study had Jurkat cell RNA spiked in.

On this clonotype: This could be a read error, since a much larger clone is one nucleotide away. The chain carries TRBV5-6 and TRBJ2-5; D is possibly TRBD1 or TRBD2 (5 bases each). The CDR3 has 14 amino acids. V was cut by 1 base and J by 4 bases, with 11 bases left in between. Germline CDR1 SGHDT, CDR2 YYEEEE. The CDR3 region has the DNA TGTGCCAGCAGCTTGTTCAGGGACGGAGAGACCCAGTACTTC. Protein product: CASSLFRDGETQYF.

Many counts were recorded for this clonotype. This chain connects TRBV11-2 to TRBJ2-1; tentatively, D is TRBD2 (5 bases). The CDR3 covers 13 residues. V dropped 8 bases and J dropped 2 bases, with 10 bases sitting between them. The V gene's germline CDR1 is SGHAT and CDR2 FQNNGV. Here the CDR3 reads CASSGEAYNEQFF. CDR3 sequence (DNA): TGTGCCAGCTCCGGGGAAGCCTACAATGAGCAGTTCTTC.

A remark on this clonotype: Just one base apart from a much larger clone, this may be a read error. J is TRBJ2-7 and V is TRBV5-6; D is unclear. The CDR3 extends over 15 amino acids. V dropped 7 bases and J dropped 0 bases, with 17 bases sitting between them. Germline CDR1 SGHDT, CDR2 YYEEEE. CDR3 DNA: TGTGCCAGCGGTCTTTACCCACCGAGCTCCTACGAGCAGTACTTC. This gives the protein CASGLYPPSSYEQYF.

This clonotype appeared many times. The chain employs TRBV19 and TRBJ1-1; D not certain. Germline CDR1 is LNHDA and CDR2 is SQIVND (reference sequence). The CDR3 covers 13 residues. V dropped 3 bases and J dropped 3 bases, with 8 bases sitting between them. Here the CDR3 DNA reads TGTGCCAGTAGTATCGGCGGGGACACTGAAGCTTTCTTT. This translates into CASSIGGDTEAFF. Filled out from reference TRBV19 and TRBJ1-1, the complete variable domain reads DGGITQSPKYLFRKEGQNVTLSCEQNLNHDAMYWYRQDPGQGLRLIYYSQIVNDFQKGDIAEGYSVSREKKESFPLTVTSAQKNPTAFYLCASSIGGDTEAFFGQGTRLTVV.

This clonotype was seen at least ten times. The chain joins TRBV30 to TRBJ1-5; the D is unclear. The V end was cut by 1 base, the J end by 3 bases, with 10 bases between. Germline V lookup: CDR1 GTSNPN, CDR2 SVGIG (reference sequence). The CDR3 runs 14 residues. The chain's CDR3 is CAWSGDGINQPQHF. The CDR3 DNA sequence: TGTGCCTGGAGTGGAGACGGAATCAATCAGCCCCAGCATTTT.